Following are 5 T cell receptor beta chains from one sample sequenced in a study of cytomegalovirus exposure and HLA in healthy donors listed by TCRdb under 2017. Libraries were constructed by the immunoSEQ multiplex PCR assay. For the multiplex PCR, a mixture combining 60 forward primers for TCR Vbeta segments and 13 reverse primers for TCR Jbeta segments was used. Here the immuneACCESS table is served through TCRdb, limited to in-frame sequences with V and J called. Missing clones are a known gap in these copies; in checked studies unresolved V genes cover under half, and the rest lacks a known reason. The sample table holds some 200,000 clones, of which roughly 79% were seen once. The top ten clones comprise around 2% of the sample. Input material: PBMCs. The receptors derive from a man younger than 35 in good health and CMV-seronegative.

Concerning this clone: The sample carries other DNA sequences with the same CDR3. The CDR3 is CASSLDNYSNQPQHF. The CDR3 DNA follows: TGCGCCAGCAGCTTGGACAACTATAGCAATCAGCCCCAGCATTTT. The chain joins TRBV5-1 to TRBJ1-5; no clear D. Looked up from germline, CDR1 is SGHRS and CDR2 is YFSETQ. V lost 0 bases and J lost 0, with 7 bases in between. This CDR3 contains 15 residues.

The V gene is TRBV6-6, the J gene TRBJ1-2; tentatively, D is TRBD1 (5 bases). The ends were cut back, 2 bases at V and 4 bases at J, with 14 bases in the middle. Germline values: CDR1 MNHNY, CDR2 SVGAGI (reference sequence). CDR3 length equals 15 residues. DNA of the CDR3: TGTGCCAGCAGTTACCTCGCCGGGACTGGCTATGGCTACACCTTC. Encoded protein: CASSYLAGTGYGYTF.

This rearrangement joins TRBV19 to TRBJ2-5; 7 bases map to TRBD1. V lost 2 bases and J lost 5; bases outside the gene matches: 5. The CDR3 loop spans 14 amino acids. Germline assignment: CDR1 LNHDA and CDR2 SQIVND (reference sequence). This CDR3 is CASSITTGLETQYF. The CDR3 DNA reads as TGTGCCAGTAGTATAACGACAGGGTTGGAGACCCAGTACTTC.

The CDR3 is CASRATEAFF. CDR3 sequence (DNA): TGTGCCAGCAGGGCCACTGAAGCTTTCTTT. This sequence joins TRBV2 and TRBJ1-1, with D uncertain. The ends were cut back, 6 bases at V and 4 bases at J, with 3 bases in the middle. Germline values: CDR1 SNHLY, CDR2 FYNNEI. The CDR3 has 10 amino acids. Full variable domain (outside the CDR3, taken from reference TRBV2 and TRBJ1-1): EPEVTQTPSHQVTQMGQEVILRCVPISNHLYFYWYRQILGQKVEFLVSFYNNEISEKSEIFDDQFSVERPDGSNFTLKIRSTKLEDSAMYFCASRATEAFFGQGTRLTVV.

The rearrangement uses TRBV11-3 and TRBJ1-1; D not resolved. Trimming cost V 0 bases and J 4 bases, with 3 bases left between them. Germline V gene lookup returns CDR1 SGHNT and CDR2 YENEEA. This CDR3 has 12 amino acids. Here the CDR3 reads CASSLDSTEAFF. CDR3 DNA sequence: TGTGCCAGCAGCTTAGATAGCACTGAAGCTTTCTTT.